These 24 T cell receptor beta chains share one sample of origin, sequenced in a study of read filtering for tumor transcriptome and immune sequencing. This library used 300 to 450 ng RNA and molecular barcoded adaptors spanning alpha/delta and beta/gamma chains. One entry per CDR3 protein results from TCRdb running MiXCR on the reads. The sample lists around 65,000 distinct CDR3 sequences, roughly 19% occurring once. What was sequenced was a population of CD138-negative cells sorted from bone marrow. The receptors were gathered from a donor aged 40 or over with multiple myeloma.

This clonotype was recorded at least ten times. CDR3: CASRFSGQGSNEQFF. In DNA form, the CDR3 reads TGCGCCAGCAGATTCTCAGGACAGGGCTCTAATGAGCAGTTCTTC. This chain links TRBV5-1 with TRBJ2-1; 8 nucleotides match TRBD1. V shed 5 bases, J shed 7 bases, and the junction held 11 bases outside the gene matches. Germline CDR1 is SGHRS and CDR2 is YFSETQ. The length of the CDR3 is 15 residues. Full variable domain (remainder filled in from reference TRBV5-1 and TRBJ2-1): KAGVTQTPRYLIKTRGQQVTLSCSPISGHRSVSWYQQTPGQGLQFLFEYFSETQRNKGNFPGRFSGRQFSNSRSEMNVSTLELGDSALYLCASRFSGQGSNEQFFGPGTRLTVL.

On this clonotype itself: The DNA is omitted, as the CDR3 cannot be located on it reliably, and the CDR3 follows TCRdb's listing. J is TRBJ1-2 and V is TRBV20-1; the D segment call TRBD1 is taken from the table without a DNA check. In germline, CDR1 is DFQATT, CDR2 SNEGSKA (reference sequence). Termini included, the CDR3 measures 15 amino acids. This CDR3 is CSASGSGAGNYGCTF.

This clonotype has only a few counts. The chain recombines TRBV7-9 with TRBJ2-7; 10 bases match TRBD2. This CDR3 has 16 amino acids. Germline V gene lookup returns CDR1 SEHNR and CDR2 FQNEAQ (reference sequence). V lost 3 bases to trimming and J lost 4 bases; unmatched junction nucleotides: 9. The CDR3 DNA sequence: TGTGCCAGCAGCTTTGTGGAGGGGACTAGCGCATACGAGCAGTACTTC. Residues: CASSFVEGTSAYEQYF. The full variable domain, completed using reference TRBV7-9 and TRBJ2-7, is DTGVSQNPRHKITKRGQNVTFRCDPISEHNRLYWYRQTLGQGPEFLTYFQNEAQLEKSRLLSDRFSAERPKGSFSTLEIQRTEQGDSAMYLCASSFVEGTSAYEQYFGPGTRLTVT.

V gene TRBV7-8 combines with J gene TRBJ1-1; no clear D. V lost 5 bases to trimming and J lost 5 bases, with 9 bases between them. Germline CDR1 reads SGHVS; CDR2 reads FQNEAQ. There are 12 residues in the CDR3. In nucleotides, the CDR3 is TGTGCCAGCAGCCAGTACGAGACTGAAGCTTTCTTT. Translation: CASSQYETEAFF.

This clonotype was observed at least ten times. The chain recombines TRBV12-3 or TRBV12-4 with TRBJ2-7; 10 bases agree with TRBD1. V lost 3 bases and J lost 2; bases outside the gene matches: 1. The CDR3 extends over 14 amino acids. CDR3 nucleotide sequence: TGTGCCAGCAGTTTGGGACAGGGGCCCTACGAGCAGTACTTC. It codes for CASSLGQGPYEQYF.

Notes on this clonotype: An end of the junction differs from the germline gene, which may be a read error. The rearrangement links TRBV3-1 to TRBJ2-1; 9 nucleotides agree with TRBD2. Germline CDR1 LGHDT, CDR2 YNNKEL (reference sequence). This CDR3 contains 13 residues. The CDR3 DNA reads TGTGCCAGCAGTCAAGGGACTAGCATACAGCAGTTCTTC. It translates to CASSQGTSIQQFF.

The sample holds a few counts of this clonotype. The chain employs TRBV15 and TRBJ1-5; D perhaps matches TRBD1 (5 bases). The CDR3 loop spans 16 amino acids. Trimming removed 0 bases at V and 6 bases at J, with 15 bases between. Germline V gives CDR1 LNHNV, CDR2 YYDKDF (reference sequence). CDR3 in DNA: TGTGCCACCAGCAGAGACCGGGGGGGAGCCGGTCAGCCCCAGCATTTT. Translation: CATSRDRGGAGQPQHF.

This clonotype was seen many times. This chain uses TRBV28 with TRBJ2-7, with D unresolved. CDR1 and CDR2 (germline): MDHEN, SYDVKM. The CDR3 covers 18 residues. V was shortened by 4 bases and J by 0 bases, with 22 bases between the two germline ends. For the CDR3, the DNA is TGTGCCAGCAGTTGGACGGTGACGACCACATCTCCCTCCTACGAGCAGTACTTC. Translation: CASSWTVTTTSPSYEQYF.

This clonotype showed up many times. The V and J genes are TRBV7-3 and TRBJ1-1, with TRBD1 as a possible D gene (5 bases). Germline assignment: CDR1 SGHTA and CDR2 FQGTGA. The CDR3 consists of 15 residues. V was cut by 5 bases and J by 0 bases, with 13 bases left in between. The CDR3 spells CASSPRGAMNTEAFF. The CDR3 DNA reads TGTGCCAGCAGCCCGAGGGGAGCCATGAACACTGAAGCTTTCTTT.

Judged by abundance, this clonotype is medium-sized. The genes are TRBV27 and TRBJ2-1, with TRBD1 matching 8 bases. Germline CDR1 MNHEY, CDR2 SMNVEV (reference sequence). This CDR3 is built from 15 residues. The J segment lost 8 bases and the V segment lost 2 bases, leaving 8 bases of the junction unmatched. The CDR3 loop reads CASSLRTGSGYEQFF. The CDR3 bases are TGTGCCAGCAGTTTAAGGACAGGGAGTGGCTATGAGCAGTTCTTC.

This clonotype was detected ten times or more. V usage is TRBV6-1 and J usage is TRBJ1-4, with D perhaps TRBD1 (6 bases). The CDR3 extends over 15 amino acids. CDR1 is MNHNS, CDR2 SASEGT, per germline. V lost 6 bases and J lost 4, with 15 bases in between. CDR3 DNA sequence: TGTGCCAGCAGGAAACCGGACAGCGTTAATGAAAAACTGTTTTTT. This gives the protein CASRKPDSVNEKLFF.

This clonotype occurred many times. The chain employs TRBV20-1 and TRBJ1-2, with D uncertain. The CDR3 is 13 amino acids. The germline gives CDR1 DFQATT, CDR2 SNEGSKA (reference sequence). V lost 6 bases to trimming and J lost 4 bases, with 15 bases between them. The CDR3: CSAPPRFVYGYTF. Written as DNA, the CDR3 is TGCAGTGCCCCGCCACGGTTCGTCTATGGCTACACCTTC.

A note on this clonotype: A junction end diverges from the germline sequence, so it may reflect a read error. The rearrangement uses TRBV7-2 and TRBJ2-2, with D possibly TRBD2 on 5 matching bases. Germline CDR1 is SGHTA and CDR2 is FQGNSA. The CDR3 totals 13 residues. The CDR3 bases are TGTGCCAGCAGCTCCTCGTCGACCGGGGAGCTGTTTTTC. This translates into CASSSSSTGELFF. Full variable domain (missing parts from reference TRBV7-2 and TRBJ2-2): GAGVSQSPSNKVTEKGKDVELRCDPISGHTALYWYRQSLGQGLEFLIYFQGNSAPDKSGLPSDRFSAERTGGSVSTLTIQRTQQEDSAVYLCASSSSSTGELFFGEGSRLTVL.

This clonotype was detected many times. This chain connects TRBV12-3 or TRBV12-4 to TRBJ2-7, with 12 bases identical to TRBD2. The CDR3 runs 15 residues. V lost 6 bases to trimming and J lost 7 bases; unmatched junction nucleotides: 10. CDR3 protein: CASSAWTSGAGEQYF. CDR3 bases: TGTGCCAGCAGCGCGTGGACTAGCGGGGCGGGGGAGCAGTACTTC.

The chain is built from TRBV5-1 and TRBJ2-5; D not resolved. The CDR3 spans 12 residues. Germline V gene sequence: CDR1 SGHRS, CDR2 YFSETQ. Trimming took 7 bases from V and 5 from J, leaving 12 bases between them. Here the CDR3 reads CASRFDAETQYF. Here the CDR3 DNA reads TGCGCCAGCCGATTCGATGCGGAGACCCAGTACTTC.

This clonotype was found many times. The CDR3 nucleotides read TGTGCCAGCAGCTTCGGGACAGGTACCCTCGAGCAGTACTTC. It yields the protein CASSFGTGTLEQYF. The chain combines TRBV7-9 with TRBJ2-7; TRBD1 agrees at 8 bases. Germline V gene data show CDR1 as SEHNR and CDR2 as FQNEAQ (reference sequence). Germline trimming cut 3 bases from V and 6 bases from J; bases unmatched to any gene: 7. This CDR3 has 14 amino acids.

This clonotype appeared many times. CDR3 residues: CASRLRATGANVLTF. CDR3 in DNA: TGTGCCAGCCGACTCAGGGCGACTGGGGCCAACGTCCTGACTTTC. J is TRBJ2-6 and V is TRBV27; maybe TRBD1 (5 bases). The V end lost 8 bases, the J end lost 2 bases, and 13 bases lay between the germline ends. Per the germline V gene, CDR1 is MNHEY and CDR2 is SMNVEV (reference sequence). The CDR3 consists of 15 residues.

Note on this clonotype: A much larger clone differs by one base, so this may be a read error. The chain uses TRBV5-4 and TRBJ2-3; 10 nucleotides align to TRBD2. Germline lookup yields CDR1 SGHNT and CDR2 YYREEE (reference sequence). CDR3 length: 18 residues. DNA for the CDR3: TGTGCCAGCAGCTTGGTTCGGCCTGCTAGCGGGGGTACAGATACGCAGTGTTTT. This translates into CASSLVRPASGGTDTQCF.

This clonotype occurred a few times. With a much larger clone just one base away, this may be a read error. This sequence joins TRBV29-1 and TRBJ2-1, with 11 bases fitting TRBD1. The germline V gene has CDR1 SQVTM and CDR2 ANQGSEA. J was trimmed by 6 bases and V by 7 bases; bases with no gene match: 5. CDR3 length: 13 residues. This CDR3 reads CSARTGGLNEQFF. In DNA form, the CDR3 reads TGCAGCGCCCGGACAGGGGGCCTCAATGAGCAGTTCTTC.

There are many counts of this clonotype. The rearrangement joins TRBV2 to TRBJ2-7, with 8 bases lining up with TRBD1. With 6 bases clipped from V and 6 bases from J, the junction kept 7 bases outside the gene matches. This CDR3 region has 13 residues. Germline V gene lookup returns CDR1 SNHLY and CDR2 FYNNEI. The CDR3 nucleotides read TGTGCCAGCAGATCGACAGGGGTGGGCGAGCAGTACTTC. The encoded protein is CASRSTGVGEQYF.

This clonotype showed up many times. The chain links TRBV18 to TRBJ2-6; weak D call: TRBD2 (5 bases). The CDR3 runs to 16 residues. Trimming stripped 2 bases from V and 1 base from J, with 9 bases between. Germline V CDR1 and CDR2: KGHSH, LQKENI. This CDR3 is CASSPEGLSGANVLTF. Here the CDR3 DNA reads TGTGCCAGCTCACCAGAGGGCCTATCTGGGGCCAACGTCCTGACTTTC.

This clonotype was detected many times. This chain connects TRBV6-5 to TRBJ2-6, with 7 bases lining up with TRBD1. CDR1 is MNHEY and CDR2 is SVGAGI in the germline V gene. The CDR3 length is 15 residues. J was trimmed by 2 bases and V by 6 bases; bases with no gene match: 4. The CDR3 DNA reads as TGTGCCAGCAGCCCACAGGGGCCTGGGGCCAACGTCCTGACTTTC. Amino acids: CASSPQGPGANVLTF.

This clonotype was seen many times. The chain combines TRBV5-1 with TRBJ1-6; D is unclear. The V gene lost 4 bases and the J gene lost 10 bases, with 15 bases spanning the gap. In germline, CDR1 is SGHRS, CDR2 YFSETQ. This CDR3 region has 14 residues. DNA for the CDR3: TGCGCCAGCAGCGAGACCCCGGGAGGATCACCCCTCCACTTT. It yields the protein CASSETPGGSPLHF.

A remark on this clonotype: Given a much more abundant clone one base away, this may be a read error. The chain uses TRBV3-1 and TRBJ1-6; D unresolved. The CDR3 runs to 15 residues. The ends were cut back, 0 bases at V and 8 bases at J, with 11 bases in the middle. The germline V gene has CDR1 LGHDT and CDR2 YNNKEL (reference sequence). In DNA, the CDR3 is TGTGCCAGCAGCCAAGATGTGACAACTTATTCACCCCTCCACTTT. This gives the protein CASSQDVTTYSPLHF.